This TCR beta chain was sequenced during a study of cytomegalovirus exposure and HLA in healthy donors. Healthy bone marrow donors formed the donor group. PCR was performed using 60 Vbeta and 13 Jbeta primers. Generated by immunoSEQ multiplex PCR, the TCRdb table keeps only in-frame clones and is missing some. The data hold about 130,000 clones, with 81% observed a single time. Study conclusions and caveats: In a later analysis, most CMV-associated TCR beta chains appeared HLA-restricted. A likely sequencing artifact accounted for one observed cluster of highly shared sequence variants.

With regard to this clone: The antigen is unknown. Other DNA sequences in this sample translate to the same CDR3.

CDR1 and CDR2 from the germline V gene are MNHEY and SVGAGI. CDR3 length: 13 amino acids. V lost 6 bases and J lost 7; bases outside the gene matches: 8. Specimen: PBMCs. The TCR comes from a man aged 18 to 29 in good health and CMV-seronegative. The chain employs TRBV6-5 and TRBJ1-2; TRBD1 agrees at 7 bases. CDR3 coding DNA: TGTGCCAGCAGCTTGCAGGGGGACGGTGGCTACACCTTC. This gives the protein CASSLQGDGGYTF.